This TCR beta chain was recorded in a study of blood T cells in healthy people across ages. From germline, CDR1 is SGDLS and CDR2 YYNGEE. This CDR3 comprises 14 residues. Trimming stripped 4 bases from V and 6 bases from J, with 17 bases between. Alongside a J-beta primer mix, a sample-barcoded 5' primer served in a second PCR lasting 7 to 11 cycles. A tag from a template-switch adaptor with 12 random nucleotides marked each cDNA molecule. In TCRdb, the 5' RACE reads were re-called with MiXCR into one record per CDR3 protein. The table has around 1,800,000 distinct CDR3 sequences, approximately 40% seen once. Study observations and caveats: Both naive CD4+ cell counts and diversity were greater in long-lived donors than in aged donors.

With regard to this clonotype: Its antigen is currently unknown.

The gene calls are TRBV9 and TRBJ2-7, with no clear D. The sequencing sample was made of blood. This receptor was taken from a human donor in good health. DNA of the CDR3: TGTGCCAGCAGCCTAACCGGGCTTTACAGCGAGCAGTACTTC. Its translation is CASSLTGLYSEQYF. Full variable domain (outside the CDR3, taken from reference TRBV9 and TRBJ2-7): DSGVTQTPKHLITATGQRVTLRCSPRSGDLSVYWYQQSLDQGLQFLIQYYNGEERAKGNILERFSAQQFPDLHSELNLSSLELGDSALYFCASSLTGLYSEQYFGPGTRLTVT.